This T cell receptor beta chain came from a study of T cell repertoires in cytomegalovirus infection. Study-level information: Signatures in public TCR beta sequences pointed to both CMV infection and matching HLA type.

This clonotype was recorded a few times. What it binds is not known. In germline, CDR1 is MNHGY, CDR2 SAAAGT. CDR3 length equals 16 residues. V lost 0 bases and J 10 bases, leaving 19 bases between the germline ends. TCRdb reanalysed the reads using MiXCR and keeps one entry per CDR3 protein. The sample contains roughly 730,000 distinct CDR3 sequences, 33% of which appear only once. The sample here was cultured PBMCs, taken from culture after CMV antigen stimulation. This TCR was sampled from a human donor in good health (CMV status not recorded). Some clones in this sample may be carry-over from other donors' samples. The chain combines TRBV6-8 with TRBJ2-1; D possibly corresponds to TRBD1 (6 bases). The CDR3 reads CASSYSTQGPPAEQFF. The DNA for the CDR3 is TGTGCCAGCAGTTACTCAACTCAGGGGCCCCCAGCGGAGCAGTTCTTC.